The 27 T cell receptor beta chains below come from one sample, sequenced in a study of T-cell reconstitution after alpha-beta-depleted transplantation in children. The authors prepared the TCRbeta library with unique molecular identifiers. MiXCR, applied by TCRdb to the PCR reads, yields one record per CDR3 protein. In the table there are fewer than 350,000 distinct CDR3 sequences, 9.5% to 13% of which are singletons. This material consisted of peripheral blood, taken 180 days after TCRalphabeta/CD19-depleted stem cell transplant. The origin of the receptors is a male patient between 2 and 15 years old who had a stem cell transplant for chronic granulomatous disease, so the T cells may come from the graft donor.

V and J are TRBV7-2 and TRBJ2-7; D gene uncertain. Germline CDR1 and CDR2: SGHTA and FQGNSA. The length of the CDR3 is 15 residues. V was shortened by 8 bases and J by 3 bases, with 20 bases between the two germline ends. The CDR3 loop reads CASGNLLKVDYEQYF. In DNA, the CDR3 is TGTGCCAGCGGGAACTTACTCAAAGTGGACTACGAGCAGTACTTC.

In its sample, this clonotype was seen many times. V is TRBV29-1 and J is TRBJ2-5; TRBD2 might be the D (5 bases). V was cut by 7 bases and J by 2 bases, with 20 bases left in between. The length of the CDR3 is 15 residues. Germline V gives CDR1 SQVTM, CDR2 ANQGSEA. The CDR3 region is CSAALRLAIQETQYF. The CDR3 nucleotides read TGCAGCGCGGCCCTTCGTCTAGCTATTCAAGAGACCCAGTACTTC.

This clonotype was picked up many times. The V and J genes are TRBV29-1 and TRBJ2-3; D uncertain. The CDR3 length is 12 residues. CDR1 and CDR2 from the germline V gene are SQVTM and ANQGSEA. V was cut by 2 bases and J by 2 bases, with 5 bases left in between. The CDR3 sequence is CSVELVTDTQYF. The DNA for the CDR3 is TGCAGCGTTGAATTGGTCACAGATACGCAGTATTTT.

This clonotype appeared many times. V gene TRBV7-2 combines with J gene TRBJ2-7; TRBD1 agrees at 7 bases. Trimming removed 7 bases from V and 3 bases from J; junction bases left unmatched: 6. Looked up from germline, CDR1 is SGHTA and CDR2 is FQGNSA. This CDR3 contains 13 residues. CDR3 sequence (DNA): TGTGCCAGCACTACGGCAGGGGGCTACGAGCAGTACTTC. It yields the protein CASTTAGGYEQYF.

This clonotype was seen ten or more times. The J gene is TRBJ2-6, the V gene TRBV19; weak D call: TRBD1 (6 bases). The germline gives CDR1 LNHDA, CDR2 SQIVND (reference sequence). CDR3 length equals 17 residues. The V end was cut by 5 bases, the J end by 0 bases, with 14 bases between. The CDR3 here is CASSVDSPISGANVLTF. Here the CDR3 DNA reads TGTGCCAGTAGTGTGGACAGCCCCATCTCTGGGGCCAACGTCCTGACTTTC.

A remark on this clonotype: A much more abundant neighbour one base away suggests this may be a read error. The V and J genes are TRBV12-3 or TRBV12-4 and TRBJ2-1; tentatively, D is TRBD1 (5 bases). The CDR3 covers 14 residues. The CDR3 is CASSLFQGYNDQFF. Written as DNA, the CDR3 is TGTGCCAGCAGTTTGTTTCAGGGTTACAATGACCAGTTCTTC.

The gene calls are TRBV11-3 and TRBJ2-2, with 10 bases fitting TRBD2. CDR1 is SGHNT, CDR2 YENEEA, per germline. CDR3 length equals 15 residues. V gave up 6 bases and J gave up 8 bases; unmatched junction bases: 9. The CDR3 sequence: CASSGSSGSVGELFF. Here the CDR3 DNA reads TGTGCCAGCAGTGGATCTAGCGGGAGTGTGGGGGAGCTGTTTTTT. Full variable domain (remainder filled in from reference TRBV11-3 and TRBJ2-2): EAGVVQSPRYKIIEKKQPVAFWCNPISGHNTLYWYLQNLGQGPELLIRYENEEAVDDSQLPKDRFSAERLKGVDSTLKIQPAELGDSAVYLCASSGSSGSVGELFFGEGSRLTVL.

This clonotype was recorded many times. This chain joins TRBV4-2 and TRBJ2-3; 7 nucleotides match TRBD2. The V segment lost 0 bases and the J segment 0 bases; nucleotides outside the gene matches: 12. The CDR3 totals 19 residues. In germline, CDR1 is LGHNA, CDR2 YNFKEQ. The CDR3 loop reads CASSQDPRGSITSTDTQYF. The CDR3 region has the DNA TGTGCCAGCAGCCAAGATCCCCGCGGGAGCATTACTAGCACAGATACGCAGTATTTT.

This clonotype was picked up many times. The chain is built from TRBV28 and TRBJ2-1; no firm D call. In germline, CDR1 is MDHEN, CDR2 SYDVKM. This CDR3 spans 14 amino acids. V was shortened by 6 bases and J by 4 bases, with 13 bases between the two germline ends. CDR3 amino acids: CASSTPVGYNEQFF. DNA for the CDR3: TGTGCCAGCAGCACCCCGGTGGGGTACAATGAGCAGTTCTTC.

This clonotype has at least ten counts. The chain employs TRBV4-2 and TRBJ2-2, with D possibly matching TRBD2 (5 bases). The CDR3 runs 17 residues. From germline, CDR1 is LGHNA and CDR2 YNFKEQ. V was pared by 0 bases and J by 7 bases, with 18 bases between. The CDR3 sequence is CASSQDSGWRTGGELFF. The CDR3 DNA reads as TGTGCCAGCAGCCAAGATTCGGGGTGGCGGACTGGCGGGGAGCTGTTTTTT.

In regard to this clonotype: A much larger clone sits a single nucleotide away, making a read error possible. The chain links TRBV3-1 to TRBJ1-6; 7 nucleotides match TRBD1. V lost 3 bases to trimming and J lost 9 bases; unmatched junction nucleotides: 5. Germline lookup yields CDR1 LGHDT and CDR2 YNNKEL (reference sequence). The CDR3 is made up of 14 amino acids. CDR3 in DNA: TGTGCCAGCAGCCAGGACAGGAGGAGTTCACCCCTCCACTTT. Translated, it gives CASSQDRRSSPLHF.

In this sample, this clonotype turned up many times. J is TRBJ1-2 and V is TRBV7-9, with D perhaps TRBD1 (6 bases). The germline gives CDR1 SEHNR, CDR2 FQNEAQ (reference sequence). The CDR3 spans 15 residues. The germline V and J ends were trimmed by 2 bases and 0 bases, with 10 bases remaining between them. The CDR3 coding sequence is TGTGCCAGCAGCTTATGGGACACAGCTAACTATGGCTACACCTTC. Translated: CASSLWDTANYGYTF.

The table lists this clonotype with many counts. The genes are TRBV20-1 and TRBJ2-5; possibly TRBD2 for D (7 bases). V was shortened by 1 base and J by 0 bases, with 15 bases between the two germline ends. Germline V gene lookup returns CDR1 DFQATT and CDR2 SNEGSKA (reference sequence). The CDR3 totals 16 residues. This chain's CDR3 is CSARVTAGANQETQYF. The CDR3 DNA reads as TGCAGTGCTAGAGTGACCGCGGGGGCTAACCAAGAGACCCAGTACTTC.

This clonotype has just a few counts. The chain combines TRBV18 with TRBJ2-2; a weak D match, TRBD1 (6 bases). V lost 1 base and J lost 0, with 9 bases in between. The CDR3 has 16 amino acids. CDR1 KGHSH and CDR2 LQKENI come from the germline V gene. The CDR3, as DNA: TGTGCCAGCTCACCACGGGGGCAACCGAACACCGGGGAGCTGTTTTTT. Protein: CASSPRGQPNTGELFF.

This clonotype came up many times. V usage is TRBV4-2 and J usage is TRBJ2-7; no clear D gene. V was clipped by 0 bases and J by 1 base, with 7 bases between them. CDR1 is LGHNA, CDR2 YNFKEQ, per germline. The CDR3 has 14 residues. The DNA of the CDR3 is TGTGCCAGCAGCCAAGATCAACAGTCCTACGAGCAGTACTTC. Its protein is CASSQDQQSYEQYF.

This clonotype was observed many times. The chain links TRBV24-1 to TRBJ2-1; D is unclear. V shed 1 base and J shed 6 bases, with 6 bases lying between them. This CDR3 comprises 13 residues. Germline values: CDR1 KGHDR, CDR2 SFDVKD. The CDR3 here is CATSDFWSNEQFF. The CDR3 DNA sequence: TGTGCCACCAGTGATTTCTGGTCCAATGAGCAGTTCTTC.

Many counts were recorded for this clonotype. The chain couples TRBV2 to TRBJ2-7; 13 bases line up with TRBD2. The V and J ends lost 6 bases and 3 bases, in that order; junction bases with no gene match: 11. From germline, CDR1 is SNHLY and CDR2 FYNNEI. The CDR3 is 17 amino acids. CDR3 DNA: TGTGCCAGCAGCAAGGAAGGACTAGCGGGAGTAAACTACGAGCAGTACTTC. Encoded protein: CASSKEGLAGVNYEQYF.

The sample holds many counts of this clonotype. The chain combines TRBV5-1 with TRBJ2-2; D is uncertain. The CDR3 spans 12 residues. Trimming took off 4 bases at V and 4 bases at J, with 5 bases between the two ends. Germline V gives CDR1 SGHRS, CDR2 YFSETQ. The CDR3 DNA sequence: TGCGCCAGCAGCCACCGCACCGGGGAGCTGTTTTTT. It codes for CASSHRTGELFF. The full variable domain, rest sourced from reference TRBV5-1 and TRBJ2-2, is KAGVTQTPRYLIKTRGQQVTLSCSPISGHRSVSWYQQTPGQGLQFLFEYFSETQRNKGNFPGRFSGRQFSNSRSEMNVSTLELGDSALYLCASSHRTGELFFGEGSRLTVL.

This clonotype was picked up many times. The V gene is TRBV20-1, the J gene TRBJ2-7; TRBD2 is a possible D gene (5 bases). The length of the CDR3 is 12 residues. Trimming pared 4 bases from V and 3 bases from J, leaving 10 bases between. CDR1 is DFQATT, CDR2 SNEGSKA, per germline (reference sequence). The CDR3 bases are TGCAGTGCTATTAACCGGGGCTACGAGCAGTACTTC. It is translated as CSAINRGYEQYF.

This clonotype was seen at least ten times. The chain recombines TRBV6-1 with TRBJ2-1; weak D call: TRBD1 (6 bases). Germline CDR1 is MNHNS and CDR2 is SASEGT. CDR3 length equals 15 residues. Trimming took 5 bases from V and 8 from J, leaving 19 bases between them. CDR3 sequence (DNA): TGTGCCAGCAGTACGAACAGGGATTGGATCCATGAGCAGTTCTTC. Translated, it gives CASSTNRDWIHEQFF.

In this sample, this clonotype turned up many times. The chain uses TRBV7-2 and TRBJ2-3; D unresolved. The CDR3 has 16 residues. Trimming cost V 5 bases and J 2 bases, with 17 bases left between them. Looked up from germline, CDR1 is SGHTA and CDR2 is FQGNSA. In nucleotides, the CDR3 is TGTGCCAGCAGCCCTGGGTCGGCGGCGTTCACAGATACGCAGTATTTT. Its protein is CASSPGSAAFTDTQYF.

This chain uses TRBV4-3 with TRBJ2-3; 14 bases are shared with TRBD2. The CDR3 length is 18 residues. The ends lost 4 bases at V and 1 base at J; junction bases unmatched: 7. Germline loops: CDR1 LGHNA, CDR2 YSLEER. CDR3 bases: TGCGCCAGCAGCCTCGGGACTAGCGGGAGTTTCGGCACAGATACGCAGTATTTT. The encoded protein is CASSLGTSGSFGTDTQYF.

This clonotype was counted at least ten times. This rearrangement joins TRBV5-1 to TRBJ1-3; possibly TRBD1 for D (6 bases). Germline lookup yields CDR1 SGHRS and CDR2 YFSETQ. The V end was cut by 5 bases, the J end by 4 bases, with 16 bases between. The CDR3 is 15 residues long. The CDR3 region has the DNA TGCGCCAGCAGAGAGCGGGACATCTCAGGAAACACCATATATTTT. Translation gives CASRERDISGNTIYF.

This clonotype came up many times. This chain connects TRBV9 to TRBJ1-4; 7 bases fit TRBD1. This CDR3 comprises 16 residues. V dropped 2 bases and J dropped 0; count of bases not matched to a gene: 4. In germline, CDR1 is SGDLS, CDR2 YYNGEE. CDR3 nucleotides: TGTGCCAGCAGCGTTCGACAGGGTTCAACTAATGAAAAACTGTTTTTT. Translation: CASSVRQGSTNEKLFF. The variable domain in full, completed from reference TRBV9 and TRBJ1-4, reads DSGVTQTPKHLITATGQRVTLRCSPRSGDLSVYWYQQSLDQGLQFLIQYYNGEERAKGNILERFSAQQFPDLHSELNLSSLELGDSALYFCASSVRQGSTNEKLFFGSGTQLSVL.

This clonotype has a count of ten or more. This sequence joins TRBV10-3 and TRBJ2-5, with 7 bases identical to TRBD1. Germline trimming cut 10 bases from V and 5 bases from J; bases unmatched to any gene: 16. This CDR3 contains 15 residues. Germline V gives CDR1 ENHRY, CDR2 SYGVKD. The DNA of the CDR3 is TGTGCCACCGATCTTAGGACAGGCCCCCGGGAGACCCAGTACTTC. Its translation: CATDLRTGPRETQYF.

This clonotype has a count of ten or more. Here the CDR3 DNA reads TGTGCCAGCAGCTTAGTGGGGGGGAACTATGGCTACACCTTC. Its protein is CASSLVGGNYGYTF. This rearrangement joins TRBV7-2 to TRBJ1-2; D is possibly TRBD1 (5 bases). V was pared by 1 base and J by 2 bases, with 8 bases between. The length of the CDR3 is 14 residues. Germline loops: CDR1 SGHTA, CDR2 FQGNSA.

This clonotype was recorded many times. A much larger clone differs by one base, so this may be a read error. This chain uses TRBV5-6 with TRBJ1-4, with TRBD1 as a possible D gene (5 bases). CDR1 and CDR2 (germline): SGHDT, YYEEEE. V lost 4 bases and J lost 2, with 15 bases in between. The CDR3 spans 16 residues. CDR3 amino acids: CASSHGARTTNEKLFF. The CDR3 nucleotides read TGTGCCAGCAGCCATGGGGCGAGGACGACTAATGAAAAACTGTTTTTT.